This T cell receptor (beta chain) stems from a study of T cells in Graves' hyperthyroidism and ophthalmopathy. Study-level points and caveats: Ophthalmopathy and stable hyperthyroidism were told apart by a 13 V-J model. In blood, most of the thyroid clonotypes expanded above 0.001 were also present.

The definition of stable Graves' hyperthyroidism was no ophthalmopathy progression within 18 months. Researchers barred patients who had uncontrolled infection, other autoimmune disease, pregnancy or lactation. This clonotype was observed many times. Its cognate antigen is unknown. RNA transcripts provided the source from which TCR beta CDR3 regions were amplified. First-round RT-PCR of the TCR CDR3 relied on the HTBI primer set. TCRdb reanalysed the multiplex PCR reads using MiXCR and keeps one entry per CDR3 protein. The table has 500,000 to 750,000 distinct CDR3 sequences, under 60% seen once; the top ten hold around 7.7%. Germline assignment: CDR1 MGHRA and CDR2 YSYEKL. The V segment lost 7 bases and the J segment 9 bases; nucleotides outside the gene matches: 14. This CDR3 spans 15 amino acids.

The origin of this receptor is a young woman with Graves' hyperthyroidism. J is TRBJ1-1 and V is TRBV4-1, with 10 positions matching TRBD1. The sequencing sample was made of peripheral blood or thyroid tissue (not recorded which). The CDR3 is CASNPSGQGGTQAFF. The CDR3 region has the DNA TGCGCCAGCAACCCATCAGGACAGGGGGGGACCCAAGCTTTCTTT.